The clone carrying this T cell receptor beta chain was found a few times. The V gene lost 6 bases and the J gene lost 5 bases, with 8 bases spanning the gap. Germline CDR1 LGHDT, CDR2 YNNKEL (reference sequence). This CDR3 has 12 amino acids. The source of the sample is a study of T-cell memory formation after mild COVID-19. TCRdb reprocessed the 5' RACE reads with MiXCR, giving one entry per CDR3 protein. Counted here are 200,000 to 250,000 distinct CDR3 sequences, 15% to 19% occurring once; the ten biggest clones make up approximately 2.1%. The chain has TRBV3-1 and TRBJ1-3, with D unclear. The clonotype comes from an adult woman who had mild COVID-19 (a few samples of this study predate the infection). Cell type and time point are not known. The sequencing sample was made of PBMCs or a T cell subset sorted from them (not recorded which). CDR3 DNA: TGTGCCAGCAGTCCCGTTAGAAACACCATATATTTT. Encoded protein: CASSPVRNTIYF.